This TCR beta chain comes out of a study of cytomegalovirus exposure and HLA in healthy donors. CDR1 is SGHRS and CDR2 is YFSETQ in the germline V gene. V lost 4 bases and J 9 bases, leaving 8 bases between the germline ends. This CDR3 has 11 amino acids. The PCR employed 60 Vbeta primers together with 13 Jbeta primers. Sequencing used immunoSEQ multiplex PCR; TCRdb keeps in-frame clones, though not all of them. This sample's clone table lists some 72,000 clones. The TCR originated in a boy younger than 18 in good health and CMV-seronegative. What was sequenced was PBMCs. The chain recombines TRBV5-1 with TRBJ2-1; TRBD1 is a possible D gene (6 bases). The CDR3 is CASSVDSEQFF. The CDR3 DNA reads as TGCGCCAGCAGCGTGGACAGTGAGCAGTTCTTC.